The clone carrying this T cell receptor (beta chain) was counted a few times. Its target is not known. These data are taken from a study of vaccination and CD4 T cells after COVID-19. Specified treatment: approximately 9-day PBMC culture with coronavirus spike peptide pools or control peptides (ViraFEST assay). Germline V lookup: CDR1 MNHNS, CDR2 SASEGT. The CDR3 loop spans 13 amino acids. Between the trimmed V and J ends, which lost 6 bases and 7 bases, there was a span of 10 bases. Sequenced with the Oncomine TCR Beta short-read assay was DNA taken from cultured CD4+ T cells. TCRdb recomputed calls from the PCR reads with MiXCR, one row per CDR3 protein. The sample lists around 8,300 distinct CDR3 sequences; 61% were seen once.

The rearrangement uses TRBV6-1 and TRBJ1-6; D is unresolved. The sample consisted of cultured CD4+ T cells from blood, taken after SARS-CoV-2 vaccination. The sequence was obtained from a human donor with COVID-19. The CDR3 is CASRDTGNSPLHF. Here the CDR3 DNA reads TGTGCCAGCAGGGATACGGGCAATTCACCCCTCCACTTT.